The rows below give T cell receptor beta chains drawn from one sample of a study of blood T cell repertoires in COVID-19. Here immunoSEQ multiplex PCR was the method, and the copy in TCRdb shows in-frame clones only, minus some. The table lists about 89,000 clones, 88% of them singletons. Sequencing was done on a sample of peripheral blood. These receptor sequences come from a man aged 60 to 75 with acute or convalescent COVID-19. Both conserved end residues are part of each CDR3. A D gene is named only where the DNA matches it firmly. A row's size may be missing; if present it is once, few, many or a size class.

D gene: TRBD2; V gene: TRBV6-2/TRBV6-3; clone size: -; J gene: TRBJ2-7; CDR3 DNA: TGTGCCAGCAGCCCTCTCACTAGGGCTAGCGGGAGTTACGAGCAGTACTTC; CDR3 protein: CASSPLTRASGSYEQYF
D gene: -; V gene: TRBV5-1; clone size: -; J gene: TRBJ1-6; CDR3 DNA: TGCGCCAGCAGCGCAAATACCGCAGGGAATTCACCCCTCCACTTT; CDR3 protein: CASSANTAGNSPLHF
D gene: TRBD2; V gene: TRBV7-3; clone size: -; J gene: TRBJ2-1; CDR3 DNA: TGTGCCAGCAGCCAGAGCGGGGGGGTCGCCGGTGAGCAGTTCTTC; CDR3 protein: CASSQSGGVAGEQFF
D gene: -; V gene: TRBV12-3/TRBV12-4; clone size: -; J gene: TRBJ2-5; CDR3 DNA: TGTGCCAGCAGTTTCGTACAAGAGACCCAGTACTTC; CDR3 protein: CASSFVQETQYF
D gene: -; V gene: TRBV5-1; clone size: -; J gene: TRBJ1-5; CDR3 DNA: TGCGCCAGCAGCTTGTCCGGCAGGGACAATCAGCCCCAGCATTTT; CDR3 protein: CASSLSGRDNQPQHF
D gene: -; V gene: TRBV3-1/TRBV3-2; clone size: -; J gene: TRBJ1-2; CDR3 DNA: TGTGCCAGCAGTAAGGTTATGGGAGGAGGCTACACCTTC; CDR3 protein: CASSKVMGGGYTF
D gene: -; V gene: TRBV4-1; clone size: -; J gene: TRBJ1-5; CDR3 DNA: TGCGCCAGCAGCCAAGATCGTCGGGGTCAGCCCCAGCATTTT; CDR3 protein: CASSQDRRGQPQHF
D gene: TRBD1; V gene: TRBV18; clone size: -; J gene: TRBJ1-5; CDR3 DNA: TGTGCCAGCTCAATAGGGACAGTTAGCAATCAGCCCCAGCATTTT; CDR3 protein: CASSIGTVSNQPQHF
D gene: -; V gene: TRBV3-1/TRBV3-2; clone size: -; J gene: TRBJ1-2; CDR3 DNA: TGTGCCAGCAGCCAACTTGCGGTCGAAGGCTACACCTTC; CDR3 protein: CASSQLAVEGYTF
D gene: -; V gene: TRBV27; clone size: -; J gene: TRBJ1-5; CDR3 DNA: TGTGCCAGCAGTTTATCGGGCAGGGGTGGATATTACAATCAGCCCCAGCATTTT; CDR3 protein: CASSLSGRGGYYNQPQHF
D gene: TRBD2; V gene: TRBV5-1; clone size: -; J gene: TRBJ2-2; CDR3 DNA: TGCGCCAGCAGCTTGGTCCTAGCGGGAGGGCCCGGGGAGCTGTTTTTT; CDR3 protein: CASSLVLAGGPGELFF
D gene: TRBD2; V gene: TRBV29-1; clone size: -; J gene: TRBJ2-7; CDR3 DNA: TGCAGCGCCCAAGATTGGGCGGGAGAAGTGCAGTACTTC; CDR3 protein: CSAQDWAGEVQYF
D gene: -; V gene: TRBV7-2; clone size: -; J gene: TRBJ1-3; CDR3 DNA: TGTGCCAGCAGCTTAGTCGTAGGGGGCTCTGGAAACACCATATATTTT; CDR3 protein: CASSLVVGGSGNTIYF
D gene: -; V gene: TRBV6-5; clone size: -; J gene: TRBJ2-2; CDR3 DNA: TGTGCCACAGCAGGGGTTGGCACCGGGGAGCTGTTTTTT; CDR3 protein: CATAGVGTGELFF
D gene: TRBD2; V gene: TRBV7-3; clone size: -; J gene: TRBJ2-1; CDR3 DNA: TGTGCCAGCAGCTTAACGGGGGGGTCTCTAGTTTACAATGAGCAGTTCTTC; CDR3 protein: CASSLTGGSLVYNEQFF
D gene: -; V gene: TRBV5-1; clone size: -; J gene: TRBJ2-7; CDR3 DNA: TGCGCCAGCAGGGGGCAGGATACCTACGAGCAGTACTTC; CDR3 protein: CASRGQDTYEQYF
D gene: -; V gene: TRBV12-3/TRBV12-4; clone size: -; J gene: TRBJ1-1; CDR3 DNA: TGTGCCAGCATCCAACCGGGGGGCGAAGCTTTCTTT; CDR3 protein: CASIQPGGEAFF
D gene: -; V gene: TRBV5-1; clone size: -; J gene: TRBJ2-7; CDR3 DNA: TGCGCCAGCAGCTTGCAGCCAGGGTCTGACTACGAGCAGTACTTC; CDR3 protein: CASSLQPGSDYEQYF
D gene: TRBD1; V gene: TRBV6-4; clone size: -; J gene: TRBJ1-1; CDR3 DNA: TGTGCCAGCAGTCGGACAGGGAACACTGAAGCTTTCTTT; CDR3 protein: CASSRTGNTEAFF
D gene: -; V gene: TRBV15; clone size: -; J gene: TRBJ1-5; CDR3 DNA: TGTGCCACCAGCAGAGTGGCAGGGGCCCTCCAGCCCCAGCATTTT; CDR3 protein: CATSRVAGALQPQHF
D gene: TRBD2; V gene: TRBV6-5; clone size: -; J gene: TRBJ2-1; CDR3 DNA: TGTGCCAGCAGTTACTCGTGGGGGACTATCAATGAGCAGTTCTTC; CDR3 protein: CASSYSWGTINEQFF
D gene: TRBD1; V gene: TRBV7-2; clone size: -; J gene: TRBJ2-7; CDR3 DNA: TGTGCCAGCAGCTTAGCGGGACAGAATACCTACGAGCAGTACTTC; CDR3 protein: CASSLAGQNTYEQYF
D gene: TRBD1; V gene: TRBV5-1; clone size: -; J gene: TRBJ2-7; CDR3 DNA: TGCGCCAGCAGCGCCCGGGACAGGGGCTACGAGCAGTACTTC; CDR3 protein: CASSARDRGYEQYF
D gene: -; V gene: TRBV7-3; clone size: -; J gene: TRBJ2-1; CDR3 DNA: TGTGCCAGCAGCGATCTACGGAGGGCAGGCAATGAGCAGTTCTTC; CDR3 protein: CASSDLRRAGNEQFF
D gene: TRBD1; V gene: TRBV30; clone size: -; J gene: TRBJ2-7; CDR3 DNA: TGTGCCTGGAGCGGAGTGGGGACAGCCTCCTACGAGCAGTACTTC; CDR3 protein: CAWSGVGTASYEQYF
D gene: -; V gene: TRBV7-2; clone size: -; J gene: TRBJ1-5; CDR3 DNA: TGTGCCAGCAGCTGGGCGGGGGATCAGCCCCAGCATTTT; CDR3 protein: CASSWAGDQPQHF
D gene: TRBD1; V gene: TRBV5-4; clone size: -; J gene: TRBJ2-4; CDR3 DNA: TGTGCCAGCAGCTCCACCGGGACAGGGGGAAGGAACATTCAGTACTTC; CDR3 protein: CASSSTGTGGRNIQYF
D gene: -; V gene: TRBV7-6; clone size: -; J gene: TRBJ1-2; CDR3 DNA: TGTGCCAGCAGCTTGGGAGACTATGGCTACACCTTC; CDR3 protein: CASSLGDYGYTF
D gene: TRBD1; V gene: TRBV5-6; clone size: -; J gene: TRBJ1-1; CDR3 DNA: TGTGCCAGCAGCCCCGACAGGGGCACTGAAGCTTTCTTT; CDR3 protein: CASSPDRGTEAFF
D gene: TRBD1; V gene: TRBV12-3/TRBV12-4; clone size: -; J gene: TRBJ1-2; CDR3 DNA: TGTGCCAGCTCCACAGGGGGCTATGGCTACACCTTC; CDR3 protein: CASSTGGYGYTF
D gene: -; V gene: TRBV24-1; clone size: -; J gene: TRBJ1-1; CDR3 DNA: TGTGCCACCAGTGATTCTCAGGGAAGGAGCGCTGAAGCTTTCTTT; CDR3 protein: CATSDSQGRSAEAFF
D gene: TRBD1; V gene: TRBV9; clone size: -; J gene: TRBJ1-1; CDR3 DNA: TGTGCCAGCAGCGTATTTGACAGGGACACTGAAGCTTTCTTT; CDR3 protein: CASSVFDRDTEAFF
D gene: TRBD1; V gene: TRBV6-5; clone size: few; J gene: TRBJ1-1; CDR3 DNA: TGTGCCAGCAGTCCCCGACAGGGGGAAAACACTGAAGCTTTCTTT; CDR3 protein: CASSPRQGENTEAFF
D gene: TRBD1; V gene: TRBV24-1; clone size: -; J gene: TRBJ2-6; CDR3 DNA: TGTGCCACCAGTGATCAACAGGGGGCGATGGCTGGGGCCAACGTCCTGACTTTC; CDR3 protein: CATSDQQGAMAGANVLTF
D gene: TRBD1; V gene: TRBV18; clone size: -; J gene: TRBJ1-2; CDR3 DNA: TGTGCCAGCTCACCTCCGGGACAGGCCTATGGCTACACCTTC; CDR3 protein: CASSPPGQAYGYTF
D gene: -; V gene: TRBV3-1/TRBV3-2; clone size: -; J gene: TRBJ2-7; CDR3 DNA: TGTGCCAGCAGCCAAGATGGGGGGTACGAGCAGTACTTC; CDR3 protein: CASSQDGGYEQYF
D gene: -; V gene: TRBV10-3; clone size: -; J gene: TRBJ1-4; CDR3 DNA: TGTGCCACCCAGGAGCGGGATAATGAAAAACTGTTTTTT; CDR3 protein: CATQERDNEKLFF
D gene: -; V gene: TRBV19; clone size: once; J gene: TRBJ2-1; CDR3 DNA: TGTGCCAGTAGTCCTGCGTTGAGCTCCTACAATGAGCAGTTCTTC; CDR3 protein: CASSPALSSYNEQFF
D gene: -; V gene: TRBV15; clone size: -; J gene: TRBJ2-5; CDR3 DNA: TGTGCCACCAGCCGCCCGGGACAAGAGACCCAGTACTTC; CDR3 protein: CATSRPGQETQYF
D gene: TRBD2; V gene: TRBV5-1; clone size: -; J gene: TRBJ2-2; CDR3 DNA: TGCGCCAGCAGCTTGTCGGCTAGCGGGAGGGTTGCCGGGGAGCTGTTTTTT; CDR3 protein: CASSLSASGRVAGELFF
D gene: TRBD2; V gene: TRBV7-2; clone size: -; J gene: TRBJ2-5; CDR3 DNA: TGTGCCAGCAGCCCCACTAGCGGGAGTGGGGAGACCCAGTACTTC; CDR3 protein: CASSPTSGSGETQYF
D gene: TRBD1; V gene: TRBV18; clone size: -; J gene: TRBJ1-5; CDR3 DNA: TGTGCCAGCTCACTGCGGGACAGGGCCGACAATCAGCCCCAGCATTTT; CDR3 protein: CASSLRDRADNQPQHF
D gene: TRBD1; V gene: TRBV6-2/TRBV6-3; clone size: -; J gene: TRBJ2-7; CDR3 DNA: TGTGCCAGCAGTTACACAACAGGACAGGGGGCAAACCCCTACGAGCAGTACTTC; CDR3 protein: CASSYTTGQGANPYEQYF
D gene: TRBD1; V gene: TRBV9; clone size: -; J gene: TRBJ1-2; CDR3 DNA: TGTGCCAGCAGCGGGACAGGGAGCGGCTACACCTTC; CDR3 protein: CASSGTGSGYTF